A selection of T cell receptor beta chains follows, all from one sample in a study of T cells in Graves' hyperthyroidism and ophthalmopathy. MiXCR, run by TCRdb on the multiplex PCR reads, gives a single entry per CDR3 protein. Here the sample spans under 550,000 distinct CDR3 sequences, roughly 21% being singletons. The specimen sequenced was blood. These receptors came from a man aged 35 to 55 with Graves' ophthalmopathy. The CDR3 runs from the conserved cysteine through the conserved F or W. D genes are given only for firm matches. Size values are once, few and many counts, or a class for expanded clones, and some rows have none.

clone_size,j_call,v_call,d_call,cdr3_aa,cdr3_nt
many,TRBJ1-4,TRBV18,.,CASSPGSNEKLFF,TGTGCCAGCTCACCAGGGTCCAATGAAAAACTGTTTTTT
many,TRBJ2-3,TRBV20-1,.,CSARHFDPGLNTDTQYF,TGCAGTGCTAGACACTTCGACCCGGGACTCAATACAGATACGCAGTATTTT
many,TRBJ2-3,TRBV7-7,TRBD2,CASSFSGQADTQYF,TGTGCTAGCAGCTTTAGCGGGCAAGCAGATACGCAGTATTTT
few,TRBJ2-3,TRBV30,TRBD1,CAWSLLTGVADTQYF,TGTGCCTGGAGTTTGTTGACAGGGGTGGCAGATACGCAGTATTTT
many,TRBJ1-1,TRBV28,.,CASSLRNRNTEAFF,TGTGCCAGCAGCCTGAGGAACCGGAACACTGAAGCTTTCTTT
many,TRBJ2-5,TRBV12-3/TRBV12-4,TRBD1,CASSSGTGKTQYF,TGTGCCAGCAGTTCTGGGACAGGGAAGACCCAGTACTTC
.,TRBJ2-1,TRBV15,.,CATSLDLREEFF,TGTGCCACCAGCTTAGATCTACGTGAAGAGTTCTTC
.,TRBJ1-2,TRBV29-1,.,CSVTGVYGYTF,TGCAGCGTTACGGGAGTCTATGGCTACACCTTC
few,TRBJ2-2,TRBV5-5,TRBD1,CASSLARTGNTGELFF,TGTGCCAGCAGCTTGGCGAGGACAGGGAACACCGGGGAGCTGTTTTTT
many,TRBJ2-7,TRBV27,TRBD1,CASSLHRDRGGSYEQYF,TGTGCCAGCAGTTTGCATCGAGACAGGGGCGGGTCCTACGAGCAGTACTTC
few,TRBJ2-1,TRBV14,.,CASSQGYWDNEQFF,TGTGCCAGCAGCCAAGGTTACTGGGACAATGAGCAGTTCTTC
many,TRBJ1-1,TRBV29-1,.,CSVAGQQNTEAFF,TGCAGCGTGGCCGGACAGCAGAACACTGAAGCTTTCTTT
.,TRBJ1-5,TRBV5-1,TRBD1,CASSPGPTGSNQPQHF,TGCGCCAGCAGCCCCGGCCCGACAGGGTCCAATCAGCCCCAGCATTTT
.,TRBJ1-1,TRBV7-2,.,CASSSINLGQLNTEAFF,TGTGCCAGCAGCTCCATAAACCTTGGACAGCTGAACACTGAAGCTTTCTTT
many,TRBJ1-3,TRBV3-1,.,CASSQQGYGNTIYF,TGTGCCAGCAGCCAACAGGGATACGGAAACACCATATATTTT
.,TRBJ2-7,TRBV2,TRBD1,CASTTMRTGRDEQYF,TGTGCCAGCACGACGATGCGGACAGGTCGAGATGAGCAGTACTTC
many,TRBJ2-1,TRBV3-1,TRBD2,CASSQRGLGNEQFF,TGTGCCAGCAGCCAAAGGGGACTAGGGAATGAGCAGTTCTTC
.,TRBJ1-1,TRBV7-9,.,CASSPAGSMNTEAFF,TGTGCCAGCAGCCCGGCCGGGAGCATGAACACTGAAGCTTTCTTT
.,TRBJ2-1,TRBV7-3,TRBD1,CASDRGPLSVNEQFF,TGTGCCTCGGACAGGGGCCCATTGAGCGTCAATGAGCAGTTCTTC
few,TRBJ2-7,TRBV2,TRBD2,CASSGLAGASYEQYF,TGTGCCAGCAGTGGGCTAGCGGGGGCCTCCTACGAGCAGTACTTC
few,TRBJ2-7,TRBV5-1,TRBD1,CASSQQGSTYEQYF,TGCGCCAGCAGCCAACAGGGGTCAACCTACGAGCAGTACTTC
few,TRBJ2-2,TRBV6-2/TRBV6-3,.,CASSYGQGRSGELFF,TGTGCCAGCAGTTACGGGCAGGGACGATCCGGGGAGCTGTTTTTT
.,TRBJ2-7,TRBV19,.,CATRPKYAAYEQYF,TGTGCCACGAGGCCCAAATACGCGGCCTACGAGCAGTACTTC
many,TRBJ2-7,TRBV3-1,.,CASSQGRIYEQYF,TGTGCCAGCAGCCAAGGACGGATCTACGAGCAGTACTTC
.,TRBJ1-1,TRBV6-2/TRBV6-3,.,CASSYSPGLMNTEAFF,TGTGCCAGCAGTTACTCGCCAGGGCTAATGAACACTGAAGCTTTCTTT
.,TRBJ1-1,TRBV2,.,CASRSGGTEAFF,TGTGCCAGCAGAAGTGGGGGCACTGAAGCTTTCTTT
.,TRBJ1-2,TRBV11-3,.,CASSSEQGDGYTF,TGTGCCAGCAGCTCCGAACAGGGAGATGGCTACACCTTC
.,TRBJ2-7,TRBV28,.,CASSLGDSTFSYEQYF,TGTGCCAGCAGTTTGGGAGACTCGACCTTCTCCTACGAGCAGTACTTC